The 24 T cell receptor beta chains below all came from one sample that was sequenced in a study of PD-1 blockade in mismatch repair-deficient tumors. Method: immunoSEQ multiplex PCR; TCRdb's copy keeps in-frame clones and lacks some. The sample carries under 95,000 clones, over 70% recorded once. Sequencing was performed on peripheral blood, taken 12 weeks after starting pembrolizumab. These TCRs come from an adult with mismatch repair-deficient cancer.

For this clone: Other DNA sequences of this sample code for an identical CDR3. The chain has TRBV7-9 and TRBJ2-3; D could derive from TRBD1 or TRBD2 (7 bases each). V was trimmed by 7 bases and J by 6 bases, leaving 14 bases between them. CDR1 is SEHNR, CDR2 FQNEAQ, per germline (reference sequence). The CDR3 is 13 residues long. DNA for the CDR3: TGTGCCAGCAACAGGGGAGGGGCGGATACGCAGTATTTT. Translation: CASNRGGADTQYF.

The rearrangement links TRBV11-2 to TRBJ1-4; D unresolved. Germline V CDR1 and CDR2: SGHAT, FQNNGV. CDR3 size: 14 residues. V lost 5 bases to trimming and J lost 3 bases, with 10 bases between them. The CDR3 here is CASSPDRPNEKLFF. The CDR3, as DNA: TGTGCCAGCAGCCCCGATCGGCCTAATGAAAAACTGTTTTTT.

This chain connects TRBV5-6 to TRBJ2-1; tentatively, D is TRBD1 (5 bases). Germline V gene sequence: CDR1 SGHDT, CDR2 YYEEEE. This CDR3 contains 13 residues. Trimming shortened V by 2 bases and J by 8 bases, and 11 bases separated the two germline ends. CDR3 residues: CASSFSREYEQFF. The CDR3 bases are TGTGCCAGCAGCTTTTCCAGGGAATATGAGCAGTTCTTC.

The chain links TRBV6-5 to TRBJ2-1, with a possible D match to TRBD1 (5 bases). The V gene lost 6 bases and the J gene lost 1 base, with 10 bases spanning the gap. The CDR3 consists of 14 residues. Germline V gene lookup returns CDR1 MNHEY and CDR2 SVGAGI. CDR3 sequence reads: CASRSAGSYNEQFF. In DNA form, the CDR3 reads TGTGCCAGCAGGTCCGCAGGGTCCTACAATGAGCAGTTCTTC.

In its sample, this clone was seen once. The chain has TRBV4-2 and TRBJ2-5, with D possibly being TRBD1 (6 bases). Trimming left V 0 bases short and J 5 bases short, with 10 bases between. CDR1 and CDR2 from the germline V gene are LGHNA and YNFKEQ. The CDR3 is 14 residues long. The CDR3 DNA sequence: TGTGCCAGCAGCCAAGAGGGTCAGGGGGAGACCCAGTACTTC. Amino acids: CASSQEGQGETQYF.

This clone was counted once. The chain is built from TRBV5-1 and TRBJ1-3; D remains unclear. This CDR3 is built from 15 residues. The germline V gene encodes CDR1 SGHRS and CDR2 YFSETQ. V lost 1 base and J lost 0, with 8 bases in between. CDR3 DNA: TGCGCCAGCAGCTTGTATCCAAGCTCTGGAAACACCATATATTTT. Its protein product is CASSLYPSSGNTIYF.

The chain combines TRBV7-8 with TRBJ2-6, with a weak D call TRBD1 (5 bases). Germline values: CDR1 SGHVS, CDR2 FQNEAQ. The V gene lost 4 bases and the J gene lost 1 base, with 8 bases spanning the gap. The CDR3 has 15 amino acids. The CDR3 coding sequence is TGTGCCAGCAGCTATGGGGCGTCTGGGGCCAACGTCCTGACTTTC. It is translated as CASSYGASGANVLTF. Complete variable domain (other parts from reference TRBV7-8 and TRBJ2-6): GAGVSQSPRYKVAKRGQDVALRCDPISGHVSLFWYQQALGQGPEFLTYFQNEAQLDKSGLPSDRFFAERPEGSVSTLKIQRTQQEDSAVYLCASSYGASGANVLTFGAGSRLTVL.

The chain carries TRBV19 and TRBJ2-7, with D tentatively TRBD2 (5 bases). V lost 5 bases and J lost 6, with 11 bases in between. The CDR3 consists of 12 residues. The germline V gene has CDR1 LNHDA and CDR2 SQIVND (reference sequence). The CDR3 sequence is CASSLTGSEQYF. CDR3 in DNA: TGTGCCAGTAGTCTCACGGGGAGCGAGCAGTACTTC.

On this clone: Germline and junction disagree at one end, which may indicate a read error. The chain uses TRBV19 and TRBJ2-7; 7 bases align to TRBD2. The CDR3 has 11 residues. Germline V gene lookup returns CDR1 LNHDA and CDR2 SQIVND (reference sequence). In DNA, the CDR3 is TGTGCCAGTAGTGCACTAGCGTCTTCAGTCTTC. It specifies CASSALASSVF.

J is TRBJ2-7 and V is TRBV19; no clear D. The CDR3 spans 13 residues. The V and J ends lost 5 bases and 4 bases respectively, with 12 bases between them. CDR1 and CDR2 from the germline V gene are LNHDA and SQIVND (reference sequence). CDR3 sequence: CASSPALSYEQYF. CDR3 DNA: TGTGCCAGTAGTCCCGCCCTAAGTTACGAGCAGTACTTC.

J is TRBJ1-2 and V is TRBV19; tentative D call: TRBD1 (6 bases). V lost 7 bases and J 4 bases, leaving 16 bases between the germline ends. The CDR3 contains 14 residues. The germline V gene has CDR1 LNHDA and CDR2 SQIVND (reference sequence). The DNA for the CDR3 is TGTGCCAGTATTGGGGCCACAGGGCTCTATGGCTACACCTTC. This codes for CASIGATGLYGYTF.

The chain employs TRBV6-1 and TRBJ2-1; D is possibly TRBD1 or TRBD2 (5 bases each). Trimming stripped 5 bases from V and 5 bases from J, with 16 bases between. Germline V gene sequence: CDR1 MNHNS, CDR2 SASEGT. The CDR3 spans 15 residues. The CDR3 loop reads CASSRDPSRNNEQFF. The CDR3 nucleotides read TGTGCCAGCAGTCGGGACCCTAGTCGGAACAATGAGCAGTTCTTC.

The CDR3 region is CASSKDRGQGNTIYF. The CDR3 nucleotides read TGTGCCAGCAGCAAAGACAGGGGCCAGGGAAACACCATATATTTT. This chain links TRBV2 with TRBJ1-3; TRBD1 agrees at 8 bases. Germline V lookup: CDR1 SNHLY, CDR2 FYNNEI. This CDR3 region has 15 residues. Losses at the gene ends were 6 bases for V and 4 bases for J; bases not matched to a gene: 8.

Only a few counts were recorded for this clone. The chain has TRBV7-9 and TRBJ1-2, with 7 bases matching TRBD1. CDR1 and CDR2 (germline): SEHNR, FQNEAQ (reference sequence). Trimming removed 3 bases from V and 1 base from J; junction bases left unmatched: 5. The CDR3 spans 15 residues. CDR3 DNA sequence: TGTGCCAGCAGCTTGGGGACAGATTATAACTATGGCTACACCTTC. Protein sequence: CASSLGTDYNYGYTF.

This clone appeared a few times. This chain connects TRBV7-9 to TRBJ1-2; weak D call: TRBD1 (5 bases). There are 13 residues in the CDR3. Germline assignment: CDR1 SEHNR and CDR2 FQNEAQ (reference sequence). V shed 3 bases and J shed 8 bases, with 13 bases lying between them. CDR3 nucleotide sequence: TGTGCCAGCAGCTTTTTTCAGGGAGGAGGCTACACCTTC. Its protein is CASSFFQGGGYTF.

This rearrangement joins TRBV25-1 to TRBJ2-5, with D unresolved. Germline V gene data show CDR1 as MGHDK and CDR2 as SYGVNS. V was trimmed by 4 bases and J by 5 bases, leaving 14 bases between them. The CDR3 is 14 residues long. CDR3 residues: CASSGYGALETQYF. In DNA form, the CDR3 reads TGTGCCAGCAGTGGATACGGAGCGCTGGAGACCCAGTACTTC.

This clone was seen a single time. This chain uses TRBV6-1 with TRBJ2-5; TRBD2 aligns across 8 bases. The V gene end was trimmed by 1 base and the J gene end by 5 bases; junction bases not matched to a gene: 12. Per germline, CDR1 MNHNS and CDR2 SASEGT. This CDR3 has 17 residues. Here the CDR3 reads CASSEGATSGLRETQYF. As DNA, the CDR3 is TGTGCCAGCAGTGAAGGGGCAACTAGCGGACTGCGGGAGACCCAGTACTTC.

The V gene is TRBV15, the J gene TRBJ1-1; 9 bases align to TRBD1. CDR3 length: 14 amino acids. Germline values: CDR1 LNHNV, CDR2 YYDKDF (reference sequence). J was trimmed by 3 bases and V by 6 bases; bases with no gene match: 5. CDR3 nucleotides: TGTGCCACCAGAAGGGACAGGGTGCACACTGAAGCTTTCTTT. Translating it yields CATRRDRVHTEAFF.

This clone was seen only once. This chain links TRBV6-5 with TRBJ2-3, with a weak D call TRBD1 (5 bases). This CDR3 is 14 amino acids long. Trimming removed 8 bases at V and 4 bases at J, with 16 bases between. CDR1 MNHEY and CDR2 SVGAGI come from the germline V gene. CDR3 amino acids: CASGQGVGADTQYF. The CDR3 bases are TGTGCCAGCGGTCAGGGTGTGGGTGCAGATACGCAGTATTTT.

The chain carries TRBV5-1 and TRBJ2-1; D call uncertain. Germline CDR1 and CDR2: SGHRS and YFSETQ. This CDR3 contains 14 residues. V lost 4 bases and J lost 4, with 12 bases in between. CDR3 in DNA: TGCGCCAGCAGCCTCGACATGTCGTACAATGAGCAGTTCTTC. Residues: CASSLDMSYNEQFF.

The chain employs TRBV5-4 and TRBJ1-2; TRBD1 is a possible D gene (6 bases). V was pared by 6 bases and J by 7 bases, with 22 bases between. This CDR3 contains 15 residues. CDR1 and CDR2 (germline): SGHNT, YYREEE (reference sequence). The DNA for the CDR3 is TGTGCCAGCAACCCGGTGGGGGCGGGGGAAGGTGGCTACACCTTC. It encodes CASNPVGAGEGGYTF. Together with reference TRBV5-4 and TRBJ1-2, the CDR3 gives the full variable domain: ETGVTQSPTHLIKTRGQQVTLRCSSQSGHNTVSWYQQALGQGPQFIFQYYREEENGRGNFPPRFSGLQFPNYSSELNVNALELDDSALYLCASNPVGAGEGGYTFGSGTRLTVV.

This clone was detected once. The gene calls are TRBV9 and TRBJ1-2, with TRBD1 as a possible D gene (6 bases). Trimming pared 0 bases from V and 8 bases from J, leaving 17 bases between. In germline, CDR1 is SGDLS, CDR2 YYNGEE. This CDR3 is 15 amino acids long. CDR3 sequence reads: CASSVEAGVVGGYTF. CDR3 bases: TGTGCCAGCAGCGTAGAAGCAGGGGTGGTGGGCGGCTACACCTTC.

The chain has TRBV7-2 and TRBJ1-2; tentative D call: TRBD1 (5 bases). CDR3 size: 15 residues. In germline, CDR1 is SGHTA, CDR2 FQGNSA. Trimming removed 2 bases at V and 4 bases at J, with 14 bases between. The DNA for the CDR3 is TGTGCCAGCAGCTTACAGTTTGGGGCAGTCTATGGCTACACCTTC. As protein: CASSLQFGAVYGYTF.

This chain connects TRBV30 to TRBJ2-3; D remains ambiguous. Trimming took 0 bases from V and 2 from J, leaving 3 bases between them. CDR1 and CDR2 (germline): GTSNPN, SVGIG (reference sequence). The CDR3 consists of 12 residues. The CDR3 DNA sequence: TGTGCCTGGAGTGTATACACAGATACGCAGTATTTT. Amino acids: CAWSVYTDTQYF.